The clone carrying this T cell receptor (beta chain) was counted between two and nine times. MiXCR re-clonotyped the PCR reads for TCRdb. The top ten clones hold about 24% of a sample with some 37,000 clones, around 43% of them seen once. From germline, CDR1 is MDHEN and CDR2 SYDVKM. CDR3 length: 18 amino acids. V was pared by 8 bases and J by 3 bases, with 16 bases of the junction left unmatched. Not a single patient had been given any form of treatment at any point before undergoing thyroid surgery. The sample is drawn from a study of metastatic and nonmetastatic thyroid tumors. The sample taken for sequencing was tumor tissue. The source is a male donor with papillary thyroid cancer or a benign thyroid nodule (not recorded which). Some clones in this sample may be carry-over from other donors' samples. The chain combines TRBV28 with TRBJ2-2; 9 bases are shared with TRBD2. The CDR3 here is CASEEGGAGGPDTGELFF. For the CDR3, the DNA is TGTGCCAGCGAAGAGGGGGGTGCGGGAGGGCCTGACACCGGGGAGCTGTTTTTT.